The T cell receptor beta chain under discussion was sequenced for a study of blood T cell repertoires in COVID-19 (dated by TCRdb to 2020 to 2021). In terms of the full investigation: The collaborator samples originated in the United States, Italy and Spain and spanned the acute and convalescent phases of COVID-19. The material from the prospective study consisted of cDNA or gDNA derived from T cells, B-cell-depleted T cells, or PBMCs. The dataset comprised deeply sampled blood TCRbeta repertoires from subjects exposed to, actively infected with, or recovered from COVID-19. The repertoires were made available in a free public database intended to serve as a resource for research on the immune response to SARS-CoV-2. The samples were drawn from two sources: the first 160 participants of the ongoing ImmuneRACE study, and 1,200 or so subjects contributed by 6 global collaborators. A de-identified subject ID, COVID-19 status, age in years and sex were almost always included in the sample metadata. Where available, HLA class I and class II types were taken from metadata supplied by the sample provider and were not determined by assay-based typing. Broader findings and caveats from the paper: Clinical and demographic metadata were provided uncurated, with the amount varying by source and participant.

The immunoSEQ Assay, a bias-controlled multiplex PCR, was used to amplify TCRbeta CDR3 regions from genomic DNA. Turning to the authors' computational methods: Nucleated cell counts per sample were estimated from amplification of reference gene primers within the assay. To quantify the absolute abundance of each unique TCRbeta CDR3 rearrangement, sequence reads were collapsed and filtered. For each sample, productive Simpson clonality was calculated as the square root of Simpson's diversity index across productive rearrangements. In its TCRdb copy, this immuneACCESS table keeps in-frame sequences only and misses some clones. Where compared with another copy, unresolved V genes explain less than half of these, and the others have no known cause. V, J and clone size are taken as reported in that table, and D and trimming were inferred from the DNA itself. The table for this sample lists about 100,000 clones; approximately 87% of them were counted only once. Roughly 11% of the sample rests with the top ten.

The CDR3 covers 13 residues, taking in both the cysteine and the phenylalanine. The retained sequence is limited to the CDR3, 39 bases, with the frame set at the first base. From the germline V gene, CDR1 is SGHTA and CDR2 is FQGTGA. A distance of 6 bases separates the germline ends of V and J, which lose 1 base and 6 bases respectively. Regarding this clone: The antigen it recognizes is unknown. The sample holds no much larger clone one base away, and base qualities are not on file.

Whole blood was collected in K2EDTA tubes by collaborating institutions according to the institutions' own protocols. For TCRbeta analysis, collaborators shipped samples in one of three forms: frozen whole blood, isolated PBMCs, or DNA extracted from either of those sample types. Sequenced: peripheral blood. The chain is made from TRBV7-3 and TRBJ2-2; no confident D gene assignment can be made. This receptor was obtained from a woman between 25 and 40 years old with acute or convalescent COVID-19. The DNA reads as follows: TGTGCCAGCAGCTTAAGCACAGCCGGGGAGCTGTTTTTT. The encoded protein is CASSLSTAGELFF.